This TCR beta chain was sequenced for a study of PD-L1 blockade in urothelial cancer. Study in general: Atezolizumab, begun by patients in about 2014, was given at 1,200 mg intravenously every 3 weeks. Study-level findings and limits: Having blood TCR clonality under the median before treatment predicted better survival.

Assay used: immunoSEQ multiplex PCR; TCRdb lists only in-frame clones, some missing. The top ten clones hold approximately 10% of a sample with about 90,000 clones, more than 90% of them seen once. Urothelial carcinoma, locally advanced or metastatic, affected the patients. Each individual provided 1 to 8 samples (taken pretreatment and on-treatment). Note on this clone: Its antigen is unidentified.

Here the sequenced sample was PBMCs, taken around atezolizumab (anti-PD-L1) treatment. The receptor's source is a man between 60 and 75 years old with urothelial cancer.

CDR3 bases: TGTGCCAGCAGCTTAGCCCGACTAGAACAAGAGACCCAGTACTTC. It codes for CASSLARLEQETQYF. The chain links TRBV11-1 to TRBJ2-5, with a possible D match to TRBD2 (6 bases). Trimming cost V 0 bases and J 2 bases, with 10 bases left between them. CDR3 size: 15 residues. The germline V gene has CDR1 SGHAT and CDR2 FQDESV (reference sequence). Combining the CDR3 with reference TRBV11-1 and TRBJ2-5 gives the whole variable domain EAEVAQSPRYKITEKSQAVAFWCDPISGHATLYWYRQILGQGPELLVQFQDESVVDDSQLPKDRFSAERLKGVDSTLKIQPAELGDSAMYLCASSLARLEQETQYFGPGTRLLVL.